These 32 T cell receptor beta chains originate from one sample sequenced in a study of T cell responses to AZD1222 COVID-19 vaccine. Sequencing was performed with immunoSEQ multiplex PCR; in TCRdb, only in-frame clones are kept and a portion is missing. The table records around 120,000 clones, approximately 94% of them present only once. The specimen comprised peripheral blood, sampled 28 days after the second AZD1222 dose. These receptor sequences come from an adult who received the AZD1222 COVID-19 vaccine.

This chain uses TRBV5-1 with TRBJ2-3; 9 positions agree with TRBD2. The ends lost 4 bases at V and 3 bases at J; junction bases unmatched: 12. Germline V lookup: CDR1 SGHRS, CDR2 YFSETQ. There are 17 residues in the CDR3. For the CDR3, the DNA is TGCGCCAGCAGCCTAGAACTAGCGGGCTTCTTAACAGATACGCAGTATTTT. Its translation is CASSLELAGFLTDTQYF.

V usage is TRBV4-3 and J usage is TRBJ2-2; no definite D call. The CDR3 is made up of 17 amino acids. CDR1 and CDR2 (germline): LGHNA, YSLEER. Trimming took 0 bases from V and 6 from J, leaving 17 bases between them. CDR3 in amino acids: CASSQDGSAHGAGELFF. In DNA, the CDR3 is TGCGCCAGCAGCCAAGATGGTTCGGCCCATGGTGCCGGGGAGCTGTTTTTT.

The genes are TRBV14 and TRBJ1-4; 7 nucleotides align to TRBD1. Germline-derived CDR1 and CDR2 are SGHDN and FVKESK. The CDR3 runs 13 residues. V gave up 1 base and J gave up 8 bases; unmatched junction bases: 1. Here the CDR3 reads CASSQAGQEKLFF. The CDR3 DNA sequence: TGTGCCAGCAGCCAAGCGGGACAGGAAAAACTGTTTTTT. Full variable domain (outside the CDR3, taken from reference TRBV14 and TRBJ1-4): EAGVTQFPSHSVIEKGQTVTLRCDPISGHDNLYWYRRVMGKEIKFLLHFVKESKQDESGMPNNRFLAERTGGTYSTLKVQPAELEDSGVYFCASSQAGQEKLFFGSGTQLSVL.

The chain couples TRBV19 to TRBJ2-5, with TRBD2 identical over 9 bases. Per germline, CDR1 LNHDA and CDR2 SQIVND (reference sequence). Trimming removed 3 bases from V and 5 bases from J; junction bases left unmatched: 10. The CDR3 length is 16 residues. CDR3 loop: CASSIRGGAMGETQYF. In nucleotides, the CDR3 is TGTGCCAGTAGTATCCGCGGGGGGGCGATGGGGGAGACCCAGTACTTC.

This rearrangement joins TRBV28 to TRBJ1-2, with TRBD1 matching 8 bases. The J segment lost 4 bases and the V segment lost 2 bases, leaving 3 bases of the junction unmatched. This CDR3 contains 14 residues. Germline CDR1 reads MDHEN; CDR2 reads SYDVKM. The chain's CDR3 is CASSLQGAPYGYTF. DNA of the CDR3: TGTGCCAGCAGTTTACAGGGGGCCCCCTATGGCTACACCTTC.

The chain combines TRBV7-8 with TRBJ2-4; TRBD1 agrees at 9 bases. The CDR3 has 17 residues. The V gene's germline CDR1 is SGHVS and CDR2 FQNEAQ. The V and J ends lost 3 bases and 1 base, in that order; junction bases with no gene match: 7. CDR3 sequence (DNA): TGTGCCAGCAGCTTGGGACAGGGACGATCGGCCAAAAACATTCAGTACTTC. It specifies CASSLGQGRSAKNIQYF.

The chain joins TRBV10-3 to TRBJ2-1; D is possibly TRBD2 (6 bases). Germline V lookup: CDR1 ENHRY, CDR2 SYGVKD. Trimming pared 8 bases from V and 8 bases from J, leaving 13 bases between. The length of the CDR3 is 12 residues. The CDR3 nucleotides read TGTGCCATCGCTTGGAGGGGAGATGAGCAGTTCTTC. Translating gives CAIAWRGDEQFF.

The J gene is TRBJ2-3, the V gene TRBV11-3, with 10 nucleotides matching TRBD2. The CDR3 is made up of 14 amino acids. The germline V gene encodes CDR1 SGHNT and CDR2 YENEEA. J was trimmed by 10 bases and V by 5 bases; bases with no gene match: 9. CDR3: CASSISGGAAAQYF. DNA for the CDR3: TGTGCCAGCAGCATCAGCGGGGGGGCCGCGGCGCAGTATTTT.

The gene calls are TRBV5-5 and TRBJ2-1; possibly TRBD2 for D (5 bases). Trimming left V 4 bases short and J 4 bases short, with 12 bases between. This CDR3 is 14 amino acids long. The germline V gene encodes CDR1 SGHKS and CDR2 YYEKEE (reference sequence). The CDR3: CASSPWTYYNEQFF. The CDR3 DNA reads TGTGCCAGCAGCCCATGGACTTATTACAATGAGCAGTTCTTC.

This chain joins TRBV18 and TRBJ2-3; TRBD2 matches 7 bases. The length of the CDR3 is 15 residues. Losses at the gene ends were 3 bases for V and 1 base for J; bases not matched to a gene: 4. Germline V gene data show CDR1 as KGHSH and CDR2 as LQKENI. CDR3 sequence: CASSPAGERTDTQYF. CDR3 nucleotide sequence: TGTGCCAGCTCACCGGCGGGGGAGCGCACAGATACGCAGTATTTT.

The chain is built from TRBV5-6 and TRBJ2-7; no reliable D call. The CDR3 contains 13 residues. V lost 2 bases, J lost 6 bases, and 12 bases lay in between. Germline lookup yields CDR1 SGHDT and CDR2 YYEEEE. The CDR3 sequence is CASSFTRLREQYF. The DNA for the CDR3 is TGTGCCAGCAGCTTCACAAGGCTCCGCGAGCAGTACTTC.

The V call is TRBV12-3 or TRBV12-4, the J call TRBJ1-2, with D uncertain. The CDR3 is 13 amino acids. Trimming shortened V by 5 bases and J by 8 bases, and 15 bases separated the two germline ends. The CDR3 DNA sequence: TGTGCCAGCAGTAAGACGGTCGGTGGGGGCTACACCTTC. Translation gives CASSKTVGGGYTF.

This clone was observed a single time. V gene TRBV6-5 combines with J gene TRBJ2-7; D is undetermined. This CDR3 region has 15 residues. Germline loops: CDR1 MNHEY, CDR2 SVGAGI. V gave up 0 bases and J gave up 0 bases, with 9 bases separating them. This CDR3 reads CASSYSGRDSYEQYF. CDR3 nucleotide sequence: TGTGCCAGCAGTTACTCTGGCCGCGACTCCTACGAGCAGTACTTC.

This clone was recorded once. Other DNA variants within this sample encode the same CDR3. The rearrangement links TRBV19 to TRBJ1-1; 8 bases match TRBD1. From germline, CDR1 is LNHDA and CDR2 SQIVND (reference sequence). Unmatched junction bases numbered 4, after V lost 3 bases and J lost 1 base. The CDR3 is made up of 15 amino acids. The CDR3 loop is CASSISGQGNTEAFF. DNA for the CDR3: TGTGCCAGTAGTATTAGCGGACAGGGGAACACTGAAGCTTTCTTT.

This chain uses TRBV2 with TRBJ2-7, with 11 bases that match TRBD2. Per the germline V gene, CDR1 is SNHLY and CDR2 is FYNNEI. This CDR3 contains 18 residues. The trim removed 4 bases at V and 5 bases at J, leaving 16 bases unmatched. As DNA, the CDR3 is TGTGCCAGCAGTGCCTTCCGATCGACTAGCGGGGTAGTGGACGAGCAGTACTTC. Translating gives CASSAFRSTSGVVDEQYF.

V is TRBV6-6 and J is TRBJ1-2, with a weak D call TRBD1 (5 bases). Germline lookup yields CDR1 MNHNY and CDR2 SVGAGI (reference sequence). This CDR3 is built from 13 residues. V was trimmed by 9 bases and J by 1 base, leaving 12 bases between them. The CDR3 reads CASDKGSNYGYTF. CDR3 in DNA: TGTGCCAGTGACAAGGGGAGTAACTATGGCTACACCTTC.

J is TRBJ1-2 and V is TRBV5-1; weak D call: TRBD1 (5 bases). Trimming left V 6 bases short and J 7 bases short, with 13 bases between. The germline V gene has CDR1 SGHRS and CDR2 YFSETQ. The CDR3 loop spans 12 amino acids. CDR3 coding DNA: TGCGCCAGCAATGGCAGGGTGACTGGCTACACCTTC. Amino acids: CASNGRVTGYTF.

The gene calls are TRBV6-2 or TRBV6-3 and TRBJ2-1; D remains ambiguous. Looked up from germline, CDR1 is MNHEY and CDR2 is SVGEGT. The length of the CDR3 is 12 residues. The germline V and J ends were trimmed by 8 bases and 3 bases, with 8 bases remaining between them. CDR3 nucleotide sequence: TGTGCCAGCGGCCGTGACTACAATGAGCAGTTCTTC. The encoded protein is CASGRDYNEQFF.

V usage is TRBV7-9 and J usage is TRBJ1-1; D is unclear. The CDR3 spans 14 residues. V was pared by 1 base and J by 3 bases, with 9 bases between. CDR1 is SEHNR, CDR2 FQNEAQ, per germline (reference sequence). The CDR3 nucleotides are TGTGCCAGCAGCTTAGGTATTTATGACACTGAAGCTTTCTTT. Translated: CASSLGIYDTEAFF.

The chain combines TRBV15 with TRBJ1-5; tentatively, D is TRBD1 (6 bases). From germline, CDR1 is LNHNV and CDR2 YYDKDF (reference sequence). This CDR3 region has 15 residues. Trimming cost V 0 bases and J 3 bases, with 9 bases left between them. Here the CDR3 DNA reads TGTGCCACCAGCAGAGATCGGGGGCACAATCAGCCCCAGCATTTT. It is translated as CATSRDRGHNQPQHF.

This clone was seen once. This chain joins TRBV7-9 and TRBJ2-7; TRBD1 might be the D (5 bases). Trimming cost V 0 bases and J 4 bases, with 13 bases left between them. The CDR3 length is 15 residues. Germline loops: CDR1 SEHNR, CDR2 FQNEAQ (reference sequence). CDR3 nucleotides: TGTGCCAGCAGCTTAGCAGGCCCAGGGCGGTACGAGCAGTACTTC. Its translation is CASSLAGPGRYEQYF.

The CDR3 region has the DNA TGTGCCATCAGTGAATCGGGAGCTAACTATGGCTACACCTTC. It yields the protein CAISESGANYGYTF. The chain employs TRBV10-3 and TRBJ1-2; D gene ambiguous. The V end was cut by 3 bases, the J end by 0 bases, with 8 bases between. Germline loops: CDR1 ENHRY, CDR2 SYGVKD. CDR3 size: 14 residues.

V and J are TRBV7-8 and TRBJ1-2, with 9 positions matching TRBD1. Germline lookup yields CDR1 SGHVS and CDR2 FQNEAQ. Losses at the gene ends were 7 bases for V and 2 bases for J; bases not matched to a gene: 2. The CDR3 runs 13 residues. CDR3 loop: CASMGQGNYGYTF. The CDR3 region has the DNA TGTGCCAGCATGGGACAGGGAAACTATGGCTACACCTTC. Full variable domain (outside the CDR3, taken from reference TRBV7-8 and TRBJ1-2): GAGVSQSPRYKVAKRGQDVALRCDPISGHVSLFWYQQALGQGPEFLTYFQNEAQLDKSGLPSDRFFAERPEGSVSTLKIQRTQQEDSAVYLCASMGQGNYGYTFGSGTRLTVV.

This clone was counted between two and nine times. The chain employs TRBV4-1 and TRBJ2-1, with D tentatively TRBD2 (6 bases). Germline CDR1 is MGHRA and CDR2 is YSYEKL. Trimming removed 8 bases from V and 9 bases from J, with 20 bases in between. The length of the CDR3 is 14 residues. In DNA form, the CDR3 reads TGCGCCAGCGCCCCCAGACTAGAAAATAGTGAGCAGTTCTTC. Translation: CASAPRLENSEQFF.

V and J are TRBV20-1 and TRBJ1-2; 7 positions match TRBD1. Germline assignment: CDR1 DFQATT and CDR2 SNEGSKA (reference sequence). The CDR3 extends over 13 amino acids. Trimming removed 3 bases from V and 6 bases from J; junction bases left unmatched: 7. This CDR3 reads CSASGQAVDGYTF. The CDR3 nucleotides are TGCAGTGCTAGTGGACAGGCGGTCGATGGCTACACCTTC.

The chain is built from TRBV9 and TRBJ1-4; 9 positions agree with TRBD1. Trimming at V came to 3 bases and at J to 8 bases, leaving 11 bases not matched to a gene. Germline V CDR1 and CDR2: SGDLS, YYNGEE. This CDR3 region has 16 residues. CDR3 DNA: TGTGCCAGCAGCGGGGCCCCCGGGACAGGGAACGAAAAACTGTTTTTT. It codes for CASSGAPGTGNEKLFF.

This chain uses TRBV18 with TRBJ1-5; 8 bases are shared with TRBD1. The CDR3 totals 14 residues. Per the germline V gene, CDR1 is KGHSH and CDR2 is LQKENI. V lost 5 bases to trimming and J lost 3 bases; unmatched junction nucleotides: 3. The CDR3 is CASSATGDNQPQHF. Written as DNA, the CDR3 is TGTGCCAGCTCAGCGACAGGGGACAATCAGCCCCAGCATTTT. Filled out from reference TRBV18 and TRBJ1-5, the complete variable domain reads NAGVMQNPRHLVRRRGQEARLRCSPMKGHSHVYWYRQLPEEGLKFMVYLQKENIIDESGMPKERFSAEFPKEGPSILRIQQVVRGDSAAYFCASSATGDNQPQHFGDGTRLSIL.

The chain couples TRBV6-5 to TRBJ1-6; D gene ambiguous. The CDR3 has 14 amino acids. V lost 2 bases, J lost 10 bases, and 12 bases lay in between. Germline CDR1 reads MNHEY; CDR2 reads SVGAGI. CDR3 DNA sequence: TGTGCCAGCAGTTACGGGATTTTATACTCACCCCTCCACTTT. The encoded protein is CASSYGILYSPLHF.

The chain recombines TRBV5-4 with TRBJ2-1, with 7 nucleotides matching TRBD1. CDR1 is SGHNT and CDR2 is YYREEE in the germline V gene (reference sequence). The CDR3 covers 17 residues. J was trimmed by 3 bases and V by 6 bases; bases with no gene match: 15. The CDR3 spells CASTFPGQTRNYNEQFF. Written as DNA, the CDR3 is TGTGCCAGCACCTTCCCGGGACAGACTCGAAACTACAATGAGCAGTTCTTC.

The genes are TRBV30 and TRBJ1-5; no definite D call. The CDR3 runs 15 residues. Trimming left V 8 bases short and J 0 bases short, with 17 bases between. Germline CDR1 and CDR2: GTSNPN and SVGIG (reference sequence). Here the CDR3 reads CAPKVGQLSNQPQHF. The DNA of the CDR3 is TGTGCCCCAAAGGTCGGGCAGCTTAGCAATCAGCCCCAGCATTTT.

This clone came up once. This chain uses TRBV6-2 or TRBV6-3 with TRBJ1-1; 7 nucleotides align to TRBD1. CDR3 length: 14 amino acids. After removal of 4 bases from V and 3 bases from J, the junction contained 5 bases not matched to a gene. Germline V gene lookup returns CDR1 MNHEY and CDR2 SVGEGT. The chain's CDR3 is CASSSWQGDTEAFF. CDR3 DNA: TGTGCCAGCAGTTCTTGGCAGGGGGACACTGAAGCTTTCTTT.

This clone was seen a single time. The rearrangement joins TRBV6-1 to TRBJ2-2; 8 bases match TRBD1. The germline gives CDR1 MNHNS, CDR2 SASEGT. The CDR3 is 14 amino acids. Germline trimming cut 5 bases from V and 3 bases from J; bases unmatched to any gene: 2. CDR3 residues: CASSLTGDTGELFF. The CDR3 nucleotides are TGTGCCAGCAGTCTGACAGGGGACACCGGGGAGCTGTTTTTT.